This is a list of T cell receptor beta chains from one sample in a study of T cells after yellow fever vaccination. Each CDR3 protein is one row after TCRdb ran MiXCR on the 5' RACE reads. The profile shows about 330,000 distinct CDR3 sequences, around 7% of them singletons. The sequencing here drew on PBMCs, taken about 41 days after the first yellow fever vaccination. These receptors were taken from a man younger than 30 who received the YFV17D yellow fever vaccine. The CDR3 runs from the conserved cysteine through the conserved F or W. D genes are given only for firm matches. Size is omitted from some rows. Given values are once, few, many or a class for expanded clones.

j_gene | d_gene | v_gene | abundance | CDR3nt | CDR3aa
TRBJ1-2 | NA | TRBV12-3/TRBV12-4 | few | TGTGCCAGCGGGGGTGAGGATGGCTACACCTTC | CASGGEDGYTF
TRBJ2-3 | TRBD1 | TRBV7-8 | NA | TGTGCCAGCAGCATGGGACAGGACACAGATACGCAGTATTTT | CASSMGQDTDTQYF
TRBJ2-5 | TRBD2 | TRBV6-1 | few | TGTGCCAGCAGTACAAGACTAGCGGAGACCCAGTACTTC | CASSTRLAETQYF
TRBJ1-4 | NA | TRBV7-2 | NA | TGTGCCAGCAGCCCTGGACAGCACACTGAAAAACTGTTTTTT | CASSPGQHTEKLFF
TRBJ2-1 | NA | TRBV27 | many | TGTGCCAGCAGATCCGGGTTAGACAATGAGCAGTTCTTC | CASRSGLDNEQFF
TRBJ1-4 | NA | TRBV20-1 | few | TGCAGTGCTATCGGGGCGACTAATGAAAAACTGTTTTTT | CSAIGATNEKLFF
TRBJ2-7 | NA | TRBV20-1 | NA | TGCAGTGCCCAGAGGGCATACGAGCAGTACTTC | CSAQRAYEQYF
TRBJ2-5 | NA | TRBV24-1 | few | TGTGCCACCAGTGATTCCGGACAGATGGAGACCCAGTACTTC | CATSDSGQMETQYF
TRBJ2-7 | TRBD1 | TRBV4-1 | many | TGCGCCAGCAATGGGGGACAGACTGACTACGAGCAGTACTTC | CASNGGQTDYEQYF
TRBJ1-5 | NA | TRBV4-1 | few | TGCGCCAGCAGCCAAGGCGTAGCGTTCAATCAGCCCCAGCATTTT | CASSQGVAFNQPQHF
TRBJ2-7 | TRBD1 | TRBV3-1 | NA | TGTGCCAGCACCCAAGGACAGGGTGGAAACTACGAGCAGTACTTC | CASTQGQGGNYEQYF
TRBJ1-1 | NA | TRBV4-3 | NA | TGCGCCAGCAGCCAAAGGGGCATTAACACTGAAGCTTTCTTT | CASSQRGINTEAFF
TRBJ2-5 | TRBD1 | TRBV7-2 | many | TGTGCCAGCAGCGCCCCGGACAGGGCGGGGGAGACCCAGTACTTC | CASSAPDRAGETQYF
TRBJ1-5 | NA | TRBV7-2 | few | TGTGCCAGCAGCCCCGTCCCAGGGAACATCTATCAGCCCCAGCATTTT | CASSPVPGNIYQPQHF
TRBJ1-1 | NA | TRBV28 | NA | TGTGCCAGCAGTGCCCGTCACGCTTTCTTT | CASSARHAFF
TRBJ1-5 | NA | TRBV4-3 | NA | TGCGCCAGCAGCCAAGCTACCGATCAGCCCCAGCATTTT | CASSQATDQPQHF
TRBJ2-7 | NA | TRBV29-1 | NA | TGCAGCGTTGGTTTTGGCAGCATCTCCTACGAGCAGTACTTC | CSVGFGSISYEQYF
TRBJ2-1 | NA | TRBV4-2 | NA | TGTGCCAGCAGCCAAGAGGGCTCGCCCGTTGAGCAGTTCTTC | CASSQEGSPVEQFF
TRBJ2-6 | NA | TRBV12-3/TRBV12-4 | few | TGTGCCAGCAGCAAACCCGGGGGGCTTGCCTCTGGGGCCAACGTCCTGACTTTC | CASSKPGGLASGANVLTF
TRBJ2-6 | NA | TRBV5-5 | many | TGTGCCAGCAGCTTGGAGGGGGTCGTCCTGACTTTC | CASSLEGVVLTF
TRBJ2-2 | TRBD1 | TRBV4-3 | NA | TGCGCCAGCAGCCAAGATCCGACAGGGTCAAAAACGACGAACACCGGGGAGCTGTTTTTT | CASSQDPTGSKTTNTGELFF
TRBJ1-2 | NA | TRBV20-1 | few | TGCAGTGCTAGAGGGGGAGGGGGGTACTATGGCTACACCTTC | CSARGGGGYYGYTF
TRBJ1-6 | NA | TRBV6-5 | NA | TGTGCCAGCAGTTACTCCAGGGGTAATTCACCCCTCCACTTT | CASSYSRGNSPLHF
TRBJ2-7 | TRBD1 | TRBV7-2 | few | TGTGCCAGCAGCGCTCGGGACAGGAAATTCGAGCAGTACTTC | CASSARDRKFEQYF
TRBJ2-1 | NA | TRBV6-6 | NA | TGTGCCAGCTCCCATGATGAGCAGTTCTTC | CASSHDEQFF